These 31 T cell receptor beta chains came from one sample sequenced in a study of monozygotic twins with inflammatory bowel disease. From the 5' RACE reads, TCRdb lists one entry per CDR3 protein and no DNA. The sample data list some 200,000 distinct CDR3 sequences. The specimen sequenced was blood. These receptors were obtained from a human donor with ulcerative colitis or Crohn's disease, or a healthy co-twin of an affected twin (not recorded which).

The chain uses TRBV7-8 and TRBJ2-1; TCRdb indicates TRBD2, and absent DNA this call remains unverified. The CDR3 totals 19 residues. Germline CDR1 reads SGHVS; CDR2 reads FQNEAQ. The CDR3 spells CASSLAGVDSGSAYNEQFF.

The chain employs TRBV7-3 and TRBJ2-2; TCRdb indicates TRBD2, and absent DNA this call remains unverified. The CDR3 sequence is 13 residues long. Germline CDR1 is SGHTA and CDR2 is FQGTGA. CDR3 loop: CASSNIAGGELFF.

CDR3 region: CASRKSHPQEKLFF. This chain uses TRBV12-3 or TRBV12-4 with TRBJ1-4. The CDR3 is made up of 14 amino acids.

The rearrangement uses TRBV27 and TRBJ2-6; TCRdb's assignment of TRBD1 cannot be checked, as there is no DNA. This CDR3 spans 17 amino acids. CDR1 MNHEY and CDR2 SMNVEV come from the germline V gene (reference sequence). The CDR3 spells CASSSPLVIAGANVLTF.

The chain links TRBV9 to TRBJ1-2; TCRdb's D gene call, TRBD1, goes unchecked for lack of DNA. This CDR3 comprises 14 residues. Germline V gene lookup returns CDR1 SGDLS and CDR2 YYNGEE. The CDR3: CASSVGDSNYGYTF.

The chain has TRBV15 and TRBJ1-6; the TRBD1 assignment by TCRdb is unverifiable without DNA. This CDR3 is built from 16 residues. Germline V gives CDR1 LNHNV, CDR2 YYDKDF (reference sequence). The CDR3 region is CATSSRPTGSNSPLHF.

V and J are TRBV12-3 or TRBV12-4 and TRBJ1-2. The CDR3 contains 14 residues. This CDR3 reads CASSTLTSSYGYTF.

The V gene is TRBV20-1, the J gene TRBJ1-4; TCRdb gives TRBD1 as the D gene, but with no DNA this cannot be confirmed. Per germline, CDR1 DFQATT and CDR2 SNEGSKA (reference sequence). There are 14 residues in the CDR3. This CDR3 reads CSARAGSYAEKLFF.

CDR3 protein: CSARDLGLFRNEQFF. The genes are TRBV20-1 and TRBJ2-1; TCRdb lists TRBD2, though no DNA is available to test this call. The germline V gene encodes CDR1 DFQATT and CDR2 SNEGSKA (reference sequence). The CDR3 is made up of 15 amino acids.

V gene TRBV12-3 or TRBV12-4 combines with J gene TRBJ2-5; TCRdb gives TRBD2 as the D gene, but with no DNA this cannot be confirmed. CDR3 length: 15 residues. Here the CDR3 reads CASSPTSGGLKTQYF.

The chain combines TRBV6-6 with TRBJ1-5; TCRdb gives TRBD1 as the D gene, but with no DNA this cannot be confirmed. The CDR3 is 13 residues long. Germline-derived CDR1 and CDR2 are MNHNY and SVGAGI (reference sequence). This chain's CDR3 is CASGGDNGQPQHF.

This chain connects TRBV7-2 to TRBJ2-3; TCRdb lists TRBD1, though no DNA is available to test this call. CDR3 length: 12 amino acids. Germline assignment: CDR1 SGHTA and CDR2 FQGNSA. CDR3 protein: CASSAGADTQYF.

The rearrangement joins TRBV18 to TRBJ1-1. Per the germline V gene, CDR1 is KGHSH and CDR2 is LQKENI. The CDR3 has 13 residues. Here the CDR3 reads CASSPRAGTEAFF.

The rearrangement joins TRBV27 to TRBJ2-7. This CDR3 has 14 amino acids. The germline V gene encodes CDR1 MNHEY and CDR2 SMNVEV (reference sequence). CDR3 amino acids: CASSPENGFYEQYF.

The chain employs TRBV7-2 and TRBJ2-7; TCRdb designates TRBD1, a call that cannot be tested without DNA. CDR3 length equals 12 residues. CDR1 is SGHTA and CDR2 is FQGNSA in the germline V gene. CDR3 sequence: CASSLSRLEQYF. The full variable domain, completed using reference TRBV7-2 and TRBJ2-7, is GAGVSQSPSNKVTEKGKDVELRCDPISGHTALYWYRQSLGQGLEFLIYFQGNSAPDKSGLPSDRFSAERTGGSVSTLTIQRTQQEDSAVYLCASSLSRLEQYFGPGTRLTVT.

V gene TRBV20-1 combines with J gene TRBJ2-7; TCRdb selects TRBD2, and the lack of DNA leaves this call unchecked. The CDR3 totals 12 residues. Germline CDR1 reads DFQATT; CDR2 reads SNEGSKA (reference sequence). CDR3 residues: CSAISGSREQYF.

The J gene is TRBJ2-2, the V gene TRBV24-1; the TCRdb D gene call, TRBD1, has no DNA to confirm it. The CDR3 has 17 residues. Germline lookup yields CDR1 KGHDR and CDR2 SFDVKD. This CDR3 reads CATSDPPGTGVTGELFF.

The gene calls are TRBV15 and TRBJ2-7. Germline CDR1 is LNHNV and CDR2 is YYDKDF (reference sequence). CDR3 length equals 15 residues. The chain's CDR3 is CATSALDRGPYEQYF.

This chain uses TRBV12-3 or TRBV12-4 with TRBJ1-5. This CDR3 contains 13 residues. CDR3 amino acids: CASSLARNQPQHF.

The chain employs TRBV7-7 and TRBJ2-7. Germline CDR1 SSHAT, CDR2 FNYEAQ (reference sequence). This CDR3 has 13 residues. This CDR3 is CASSLARGYEQYF.

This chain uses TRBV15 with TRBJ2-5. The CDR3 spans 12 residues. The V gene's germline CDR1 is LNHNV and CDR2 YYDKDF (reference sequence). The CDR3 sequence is CATGHRRETQYF.

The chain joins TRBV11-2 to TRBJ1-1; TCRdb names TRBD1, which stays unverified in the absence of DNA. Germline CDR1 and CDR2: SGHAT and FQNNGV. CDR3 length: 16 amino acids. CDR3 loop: CASSTRQGGFDTEAFF.

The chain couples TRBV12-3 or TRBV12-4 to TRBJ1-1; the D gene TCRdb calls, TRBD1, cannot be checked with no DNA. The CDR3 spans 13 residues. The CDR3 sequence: CASSSDRVGEAFF.

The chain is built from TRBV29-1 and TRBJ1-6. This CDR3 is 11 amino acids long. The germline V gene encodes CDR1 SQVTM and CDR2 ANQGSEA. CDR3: CSVDLNSPLHF.

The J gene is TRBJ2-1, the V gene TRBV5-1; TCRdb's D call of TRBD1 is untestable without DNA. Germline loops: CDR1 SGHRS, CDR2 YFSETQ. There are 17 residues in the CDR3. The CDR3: CASSLAFEGLRIGEQFF.

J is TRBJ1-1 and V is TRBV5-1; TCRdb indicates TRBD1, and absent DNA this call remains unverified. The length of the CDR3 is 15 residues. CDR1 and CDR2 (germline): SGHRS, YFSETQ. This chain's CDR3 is CASSSDRGTDFEAFF. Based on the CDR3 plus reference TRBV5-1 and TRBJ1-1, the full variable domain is KAGVTQTPRYLIKTRGQQVTLSCSPISGHRSVSWYQQTPGQGLQFLFEYFSETQRNKGNFPGRFSGRQFSNSRSEMNVSTLELGDSALYLCASSSDRGTDFEAFFGQGTRLTVV.

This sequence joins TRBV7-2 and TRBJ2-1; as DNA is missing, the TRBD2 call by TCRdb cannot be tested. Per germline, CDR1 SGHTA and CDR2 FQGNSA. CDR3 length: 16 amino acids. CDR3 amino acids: CASSLATSASYNEQFF. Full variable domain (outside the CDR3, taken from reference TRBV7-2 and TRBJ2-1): GAGVSQSPSNKVTEKGKDVELRCDPISGHTALYWYRQSLGQGLEFLIYFQGNSAPDKSGLPSDRFSAERTGGSVSTLTIQRTQQEDSAVYLCASSLATSASYNEQFFGPGTRLTVL.

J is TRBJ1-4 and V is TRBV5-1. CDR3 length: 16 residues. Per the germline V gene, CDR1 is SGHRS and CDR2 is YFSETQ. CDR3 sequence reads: CASSSGTFATNEKLFF.

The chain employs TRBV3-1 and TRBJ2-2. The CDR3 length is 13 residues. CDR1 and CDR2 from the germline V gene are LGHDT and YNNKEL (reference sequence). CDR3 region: CASHEVNTGELFF.

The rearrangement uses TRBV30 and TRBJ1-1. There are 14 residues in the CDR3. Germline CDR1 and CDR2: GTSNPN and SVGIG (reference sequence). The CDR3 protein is CAWTFLQGMGEAFF.

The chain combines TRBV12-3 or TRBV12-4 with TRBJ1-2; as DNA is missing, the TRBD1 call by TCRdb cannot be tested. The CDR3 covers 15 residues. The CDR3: CASSPGTGRDYGYTF.